This T cell receptor (beta chain) was captured in a study of shared clonotypes between healthy human individuals. CD45RO-negative, CCR7-positively selected cells formed the naive CD8 fraction, excluding terminally differentiated effector memory CD45RA+ cells. The protocol was immunoSEQ multiplex PCR, while the TCRdb copy is restricted to in-frame clones and leaves out a portion. Of some 2,000,000 clones listed, approximately 94% are singletons. In germline, CDR1 is SGHVS, CDR2 FNYEAQ. Trimming shortened V by 1 base and J by 0 bases, and 6 bases separated the two germline ends. This CDR3 has 14 amino acids.

Sequenced sample: naive CD8+ T cells sorted from blood. The receptor was derived from a young man in good health. The J gene is TRBJ1-1, the V gene TRBV7-6; no clear D. The CDR3 loop reads CASSLGRLNTEAFF. CDR3 bases: TGTGCCAGCAGCTTAGGCAGGCTGAACACTGAAGCTTTCTTT.